This TCR beta chain was found in a study of PD-L1 blockade in urothelial cancer. The data were produced by immunoSEQ multiplex PCR, yet TCRdb's version contains in-frame clones alone and is incomplete. The sample lists more than 55,000 clones; roughly 79% were seen once. Noted time point: pretreatment peripheral blood. The CDR3 covers 17 residues. Trimming took 4 bases from V and 0 from J; bases not matched to a gene: 9. From germline, CDR1 is SGDLS and CDR2 YYNGEE. Here the sequenced sample was PBMCs, taken around atezolizumab (anti-PD-L1) treatment. This sequence was found in a man in his sixties or seventies with urothelial cancer. The genes are TRBV9 and TRBJ1-3, with TRBD1 matching 8 bases. The CDR3 spells CASSTGSGTGSGNTIYF. The DNA for the CDR3 is TGTGCCAGCAGCACTGGCAGTGGGACAGGCTCTGGAAACACCATATATTTT.